This T cell receptor beta chain was recorded in a study of breast tumors, draining lymph nodes, adjacent tissues. Germline V lookup: CDR1 GTSNPN, CDR2 SVGIG (reference sequence). The CDR3 extends over 13 amino acids. Broader study findings: Luminal-like breast cancer showed significantly higher tumor–nontumor repertoire similarity than basal-like.

This clonotype has a single count. Its specificity is unknown. A much larger clone sits a single nucleotide away, making a read error possible. Samples came from axillary lymph nodes draining the breast cancer. TCRdb redid the calling of the multiplex PCR reads with MiXCR, one entry per CDR3 protein. The table has 150,000 to 250,000 distinct CDR3 sequences, over 25% seen once. The sequence came from a female donor with breast cancer. Some clones in this sample may be carry-over from other donors' samples. The sequenced sample was axillary lymph node tissue. This chain connects TRBV30 to TRBJ2-1; possibly TRBD2 for D (5 bases). The CDR3 sequence: CAWDGTRTNEQLF. DNA for the CDR3: TGTGCCTGGGATGGCACTAGGACCAATGAGCAGCTCTTC.